The 30 T cell receptor beta chains in this list originate from one sample, sequenced in a study of glioma-infiltrating T cells after dendritic cell vaccination. As to time point: after dendritic cell vaccination, including at tumor progression/relapse. Method: immunoSEQ multiplex PCR; TCRdb's copy keeps in-frame clones and lacks some. Among roughly 60,000 clones listed, around nine tenths were seen once. The sample consisted of blood, taken after dendritic cell vaccination. These receptors originate from a human donor with glioblastoma.

V and J are TRBV6-1 and TRBJ1-1; D unclear. V shed 6 bases and J shed 2 bases, with 10 bases lying between them. The CDR3 runs 13 residues. Looked up from germline, CDR1 is MNHNS and CDR2 is SASEGT. CDR3 amino acids: CASSSGVNTEAFF. For the CDR3, the DNA is TGTGCCAGCAGCTCCGGGGTAAACACTGAAGCTTTCTTT.

The chain employs TRBV18 and TRBJ1-2; TRBD1 aligns across 9 bases. V was pared by 0 bases and J by 8 bases, with 7 bases of the junction left unmatched. The CDR3 length is 15 residues. The V gene's germline CDR1 is KGHSH and CDR2 LQKENI. The CDR3 DNA reads as TGTGCCAGCTCACCACCCGGGACAGGGAGTGGAGGCTACACCTTC. Amino acid sequence: CASSPPGTGSGGYTF. The full variable domain, in which reference TRBV18 and TRBJ1-2 provide the parts outside the CDR3, is NAGVMQNPRHLVRRRGQEARLRCSPMKGHSHVYWYRQLPEEGLKFMVYLQKENIIDESGMPKERFSAEFPKEGPSILRIQQVVRGDSAAYFCASSPPGTGSGGYTFGSGTRLTVV.

The V gene is TRBV7-3, the J gene TRBJ2-7, with no clear D. The length of the CDR3 is 16 residues. Germline-derived CDR1 and CDR2 are SGHTA and FQGTGA. The V end lost 0 bases, the J end lost 5 bases, and 17 bases lay between the germline ends. The DNA of the CDR3 is TGTGCCAGCAGCTTAACCGGTGGGCAAATTCTCAACGAGCAGTACTTC. This encodes CASSLTGGQILNEQYF.

A single count supports this clone. This chain uses TRBV4-3 with TRBJ2-5; D unclear. Per the germline V gene, CDR1 is LGHNA and CDR2 is YSLEER. The CDR3 runs 15 residues. Deletions cut 4 bases from V and 2 bases from J, with 14 bases between. The CDR3 sequence is CASSLNFGSQETQYF. CDR3 in DNA: TGCGCCAGCAGCCTAAATTTCGGGTCTCAAGAGACCCAGTACTTC.

The rearrangement links TRBV9 to TRBJ1-1; tentative D call: TRBD1 (5 bases). V dropped 3 bases and J dropped 1 base, with 7 bases sitting between them. CDR3 length: 13 residues. Germline CDR1 reads SGDLS; CDR2 reads YYNGEE. The CDR3 loop reads CASSAQGNTEAFF. For the CDR3, the DNA is TGTGCCAGCAGCGCTCAGGGGAACACTGAAGCTTTCTTT.

The V and J genes are TRBV9 and TRBJ2-1, with 9 bases matching TRBD1. Per the germline V gene, CDR1 is SGDLS and CDR2 is YYNGEE. This CDR3 is built from 15 residues. The V gene end was trimmed by 0 bases and the J gene end by 9 bases; junction bases not matched to a gene: 7. This chain's CDR3 is CASSVGGTGQGEQFF. In DNA, the CDR3 is TGTGCCAGCAGCGTAGGTGGGACAGGGCAGGGTGAGCAGTTCTTC.

This chain connects TRBV27 to TRBJ1-2, with D possibly being TRBD1 (5 bases). V was pared by 2 bases and J by 2 bases, with 12 bases between. CDR1 and CDR2 (germline): MNHEY, SMNVEV (reference sequence). The length of the CDR3 is 15 residues. CDR3: CASSLSGGLNYGYTF. CDR3 coding DNA: TGTGCCAGCAGTTTAAGTGGGGGACTGAACTATGGCTACACCTTC.

The chain employs TRBV2 and TRBJ1-4; 7 nucleotides match TRBD1. This CDR3 has 14 residues. J was trimmed by 7 bases and V by 4 bases; bases with no gene match: 6. The germline CDR1 and CDR2 sequences are SNHLY and FYNNEI. The chain's CDR3 is CASSGQGAAEKLFF. DNA for the CDR3: TGTGCCAGCAGTGGACAGGGAGCGGCTGAAAAACTGTTTTTT.

The chain is built from TRBV9 and TRBJ2-2, with D tentatively TRBD2 (5 bases). V was shortened by 0 bases and J by 6 bases, with 9 bases between the two germline ends. Germline CDR1 and CDR2: SGDLS and YYNGEE. The CDR3 has 14 residues. CDR3 loop: CASSVGGRAGELFF. CDR3 DNA sequence: TGTGCCAGCAGCGTAGGAGGGCGAGCCGGGGAGCTGTTTTTT. Based on the CDR3 plus reference TRBV9 and TRBJ2-2, the full variable domain is DSGVTQTPKHLITATGQRVTLRCSPRSGDLSVYWYQQSLDQGLQFLIQYYNGEERAKGNILERFSAQQFPDLHSELNLSSLELGDSALYFCASSVGGRAGELFFGEGSRLTVL.

The chain carries TRBV2 and TRBJ1-1; D possibly corresponds to TRBD1 (5 bases). The CDR3 totals 15 residues. Germline V gene lookup returns CDR1 SNHLY and CDR2 FYNNEI. V lost 8 bases to trimming and J lost 1 base, with 17 bases between them. Here the CDR3 DNA reads TGTGCCAGCGGGGCCGGAATGGTAAGGAACACTGAAGCTTTCTTT. This translates into CASGAGMVRNTEAFF.

V is TRBV19 and J is TRBJ1-2; 8 bases agree with TRBD1. The germline V gene has CDR1 LNHDA and CDR2 SQIVND (reference sequence). This CDR3 comprises 15 residues. The J segment lost 1 base and the V segment lost 4 bases, leaving 5 bases of the junction unmatched. CDR3 nucleotides: TGTGCCAGTAGTACACAGGGGGTAGGTAACTATGGCTACACCTTC. The encoded protein is CASSTQGVGNYGYTF.

The chain uses TRBV18 and TRBJ2-7, with 11 bases matching TRBD1. Trimming removed 0 bases from V and 3 bases from J; junction bases left unmatched: 4. Germline values: CDR1 KGHSH, CDR2 LQKENI. The CDR3 runs 16 residues. CDR3: CASSPPGTGGFYEQYF. The CDR3, as DNA: TGTGCCAGCTCACCACCCGGGACAGGGGGATTCTACGAGCAGTACTTC.

This clone was detected only once. In DNA form, the CDR3 reads TGTGCCAGCAGTGACTCTGCGGGGGGGCTGGATACGCAGTATTTT. Translation gives CASSDSAGGLDTQYF. V and J are TRBV6-4 and TRBJ2-3; 9 bases are a match to TRBD2. The germline V gene encodes CDR1 MRHNA and CDR2 SNTAGT. The junction had 4 bases not matched to a gene; V was cut back by 0 bases and J by 6 bases. The CDR3 sequence is 15 residues long.

The gene calls are TRBV2 and TRBJ1-1, with a possible D match to TRBD1 (5 bases). Germline loops: CDR1 SNHLY, CDR2 FYNNEI. V was trimmed by 3 bases and J by 1 base, leaving 15 bases between them. The CDR3 length is 16 residues. The chain's CDR3 is CASSEQGPLKNTEAFF. The CDR3 DNA is TGTGCCAGCAGTGAGCAGGGCCCGCTTAAGAACACTGAAGCTTTCTTT.

The CDR3 spells CASQLETGGTGELFF. The CDR3 region has the DNA TGTGCCAGCCAACTCGAGACAGGAGGTACCGGGGAGCTGTTTTTT. The chain links TRBV6-5 to TRBJ2-2, with D possibly matching TRBD1 (6 bases). This CDR3 has 15 amino acids. The V gene lost 8 bases and the J gene lost 5 bases, with 18 bases spanning the gap. Germline V gene lookup returns CDR1 MNHEY and CDR2 SVGAGI.

V gene TRBV7-6 combines with J gene TRBJ1-5; TRBD1 matches 8 bases. The germline gives CDR1 SGHVS, CDR2 FNYEAQ. With 5 bases clipped from V and 5 bases from J, the junction kept 2 bases outside the gene matches. The CDR3 contains 13 residues. In nucleotides, the CDR3 is TGTGCCAGCAGCCCGACAGGGGATCAGCCCCAGCATTTT. Protein product: CASSPTGDQPQHF.

A single count supports this clone. In DNA, the CDR3 is TGTGCCAGCAGTTACAGCCTAGCGGGTACGAATGAGCAGTTCTTC. It translates to CASSYSLAGTNEQFF. This chain joins TRBV6-5 and TRBJ2-1; 8 bases are a match to TRBD2. Trimming removed 2 bases from V and 7 bases from J; junction bases left unmatched: 7. Germline-derived CDR1 and CDR2 are MNHEY and SVGAGI. The CDR3 runs to 15 residues.

The chain links TRBV4-2 to TRBJ2-1; 11 positions agree with TRBD2. V was pared by 3 bases and J by 6 bases, with 4 bases of the junction left unmatched. The CDR3 is made up of 15 amino acids. Germline loops: CDR1 LGHNA, CDR2 YNFKEQ. CDR3 region: CASSHSGGAVNEQFF. CDR3 nucleotide sequence: TGTGCCAGCAGCCATAGCGGGGGGGCTGTCAATGAGCAGTTCTTC.

There are a few counts of this clone. The rearrangement uses TRBV20-1 and TRBJ1-2; D is ambiguous. This CDR3 has 10 amino acids. Trimming shortened V by 1 base and J by 8 bases, and 5 bases separated the two germline ends. Looked up from germline, CDR1 is DFQATT and CDR2 is SNEGSKA (reference sequence). The CDR3 region has the DNA TGCAGTGCTAGAGGAGGGGGCTACACCTTC. Amino acid sequence: CSARGGGYTF.

This clone is a singleton in its sample. V usage is TRBV6-7 and J usage is TRBJ2-5; TRBD2 matches 7 bases. TRBV6-7 is sorted into the ORF group, with uncertain function. V lost 2 bases, J lost 1 base, and 4 bases stayed unmatched. CDR3 length: 15 residues. The CDR3 nucleotides are TGTGCCAGCAGTTACCGGGAGGTTTTCCAAGAGACCCAGTACTTC. This codes for CASSYREVFQETQYF.

The rearrangement joins TRBV25-1 to TRBJ2-7; D is possibly TRBD2 (7 bases). The germline CDR1 and CDR2 sequences are MGHDK and SYGVNS. The CDR3 is 13 residues long. V was cut by 6 bases and J by 2 bases, with 11 bases left in between. For the CDR3, the DNA is TGTGCCAGCAGGGGGAGGGGGGCCTACGAGCAGTACTTC. Translation gives CASRGRGAYEQYF.

The chain employs TRBV6-5 and TRBJ1-1; 7 bases match TRBD1. Germline assignment: CDR1 MNHEY and CDR2 SVGAGI. V lost 6 bases, J lost 0 bases, and 7 bases stayed unmatched. The CDR3 is 15 amino acids. The CDR3 sequence is CASRVSGTVNTEAFF. CDR3 nucleotides: TGTGCCAGCAGAGTCTCCGGGACAGTGAACACTGAAGCTTTCTTT.

The CDR3 region is CASLAPGQGQETQYF. In DNA form, the CDR3 reads TGTGCCAGCCTAGCTCCGGGACAGGGCCAAGAGACCCAGTACTTC. V gene TRBV27 combines with J gene TRBJ2-5, with TRBD1 matching over 9 bases. Germline values: CDR1 MNHEY, CDR2 SMNVEV (reference sequence). V gave up 8 bases and J gave up 1 base; unmatched junction bases: 8. The CDR3 contains 15 residues.

The chain combines TRBV6-5 with TRBJ2-7; perhaps TRBD1 as D (6 bases). CDR3 length: 12 amino acids. Germline assignment: CDR1 MNHEY and CDR2 SVGAGI. The V end was cut by 6 bases, the J end by 8 bases, with 14 bases between. In DNA form, the CDR3 reads TGTGCCAGCAGCCCCGGACAGAACCAGCAGTACTTC. It codes for CASSPGQNQQYF.

The chain is built from TRBV13 and TRBJ1-1; weak D call: TRBD1 (5 bases). V lost 7 bases, J lost 0 bases, and 15 bases lay in between. In germline, CDR1 is PRHDT, CDR2 FYEKMQ (reference sequence). The CDR3 has 15 residues. CDR3 in amino acids: CASKEWGRMNTEAFF. DNA for the CDR3: TGTGCCAGCAAGGAATGGGGCAGAATGAACACTGAAGCTTTCTTT.

The chain couples TRBV5-5 to TRBJ2-5, with 10 bases lining up with TRBD2. The J segment lost 6 bases and the V segment lost 0 bases, leaving 8 bases of the junction unmatched. CDR1 SGHKS and CDR2 YYEKEE come from the germline V gene (reference sequence). The CDR3 is 16 residues long. The CDR3 DNA follows: TGTGCCAGCAGCTTGGGAACTAGCGGGGTAGTGAAGACCCAGTACTTC. Translated: CASSLGTSGVVKTQYF.

The chain carries TRBV30 and TRBJ2-5; D is unclear. This CDR3 contains 11 residues. Deletions cut 0 bases from V and 3 bases from J, with 2 bases between. Germline assignment: CDR1 GTSNPN and CDR2 SVGIG (reference sequence). The CDR3 DNA sequence: TGTGCCTGGAGTGTTAAAGAGACCCAGTACTTC. As protein: CAWSVKETQYF.

This chain uses TRBV2 with TRBJ2-5, with 7 bases matching TRBD2. Germline assignment: CDR1 SNHLY and CDR2 FYNNEI. The CDR3 contains 12 residues. V trimming: 7 bases; J trimming: 6 bases; junction bases outside the gene matches: 5. CDR3 nucleotides: TGTGCCAGCATGGGACTACCGAAGACCCAGTACTTC. It codes for CASMGLPKTQYF.

V usage is TRBV14 and J usage is TRBJ2-1, with a possible D match to TRBD2 (5 bases). Trimming shortened V by 0 bases and J by 10 bases, and 16 bases separated the two germline ends. CDR1 is SGHDN and CDR2 is FVKESK in the germline V gene. The CDR3 covers 15 residues. The CDR3 here is CASSQDWRAGHEQFF. The CDR3 nucleotides read TGTGCCAGCAGCCAAGATTGGCGGGCCGGGCACGAGCAGTTCTTC. Looking up the rest from reference TRBV14 and TRBJ2-1 gives the full variable domain: EAGVTQFPSHSVIEKGQTVTLRCDPISGHDNLYWYRRVMGKEIKFLLHFVKESKQDESGMPNNRFLAERTGGTYSTLKVQPAELEDSGVYFCASSQDWRAGHEQFFGPGTRLTVL.

The chain carries TRBV19 and TRBJ2-6, with 7 bases matching TRBD1. In germline, CDR1 is LNHDA, CDR2 SQIVND (reference sequence). This CDR3 has 19 amino acids. After removal of 5 bases from V and 0 bases from J, the junction contained 13 bases not matched to a gene. The CDR3 DNA reads as TGTGCCAGTAGTGGCTCGTTATGGGACAGCTTCTCTGGGGCCAACGTCCTGACTTTC. This encodes CASSGSLWDSFSGANVLTF.